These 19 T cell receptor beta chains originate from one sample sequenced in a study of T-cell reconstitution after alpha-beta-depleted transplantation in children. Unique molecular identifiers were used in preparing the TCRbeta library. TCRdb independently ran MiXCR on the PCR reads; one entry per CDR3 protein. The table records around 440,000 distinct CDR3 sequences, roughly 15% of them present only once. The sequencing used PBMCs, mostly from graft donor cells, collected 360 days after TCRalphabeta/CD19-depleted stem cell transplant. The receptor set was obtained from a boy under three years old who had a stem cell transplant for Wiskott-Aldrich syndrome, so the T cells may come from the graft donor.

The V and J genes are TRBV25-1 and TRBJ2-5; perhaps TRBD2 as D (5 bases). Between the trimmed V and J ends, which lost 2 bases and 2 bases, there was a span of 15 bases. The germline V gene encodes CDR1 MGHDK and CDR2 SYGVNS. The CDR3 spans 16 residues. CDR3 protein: CASSEMLYGGQETQYF. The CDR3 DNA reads TGTGCCAGCAGTGAAATGTTGTATGGAGGACAAGAGACCCAGTACTTC.

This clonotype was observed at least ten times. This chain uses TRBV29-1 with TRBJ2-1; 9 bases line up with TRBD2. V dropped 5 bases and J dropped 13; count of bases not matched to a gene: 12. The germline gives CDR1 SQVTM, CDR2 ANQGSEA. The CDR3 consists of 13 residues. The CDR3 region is CSVQGLAGLGQFF. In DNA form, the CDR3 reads TGCAGCGTTCAAGGGCTAGCGGGACTTGGACAGTTCTTC.

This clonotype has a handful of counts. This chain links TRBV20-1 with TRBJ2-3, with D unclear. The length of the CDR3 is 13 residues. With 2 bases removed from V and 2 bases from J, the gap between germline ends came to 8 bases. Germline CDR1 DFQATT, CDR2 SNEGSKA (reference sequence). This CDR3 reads CSARPPHTDTQYF. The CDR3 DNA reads TGCAGTGCTAGACCCCCCCACACAGATACGCAGTATTTT.

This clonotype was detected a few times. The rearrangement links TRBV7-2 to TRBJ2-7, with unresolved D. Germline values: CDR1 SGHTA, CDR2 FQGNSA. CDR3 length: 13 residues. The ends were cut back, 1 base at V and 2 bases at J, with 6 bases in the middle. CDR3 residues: CASSLVQTYEQYF. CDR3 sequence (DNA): TGTGCCAGCAGCTTAGTCCAGACCTACGAGCAGTACTTC.

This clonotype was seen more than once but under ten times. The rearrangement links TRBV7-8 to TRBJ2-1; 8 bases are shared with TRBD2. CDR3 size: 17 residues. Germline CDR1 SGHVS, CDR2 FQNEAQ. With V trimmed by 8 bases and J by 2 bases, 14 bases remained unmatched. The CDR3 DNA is TGTGCCAGCGAGATAGCGGGGCGGGAGCGCACCTACAATGAGCAGTTCTTC. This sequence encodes CASEIAGRERTYNEQFF.

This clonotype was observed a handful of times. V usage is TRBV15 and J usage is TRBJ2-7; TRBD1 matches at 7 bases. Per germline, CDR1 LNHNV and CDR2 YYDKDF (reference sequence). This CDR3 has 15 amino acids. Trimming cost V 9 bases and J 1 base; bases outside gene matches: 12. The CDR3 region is CATQARQGYSYEQYF. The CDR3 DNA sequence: TGTGCCACTCAGGCCCGACAGGGATATTCCTACGAGCAGTACTTC.

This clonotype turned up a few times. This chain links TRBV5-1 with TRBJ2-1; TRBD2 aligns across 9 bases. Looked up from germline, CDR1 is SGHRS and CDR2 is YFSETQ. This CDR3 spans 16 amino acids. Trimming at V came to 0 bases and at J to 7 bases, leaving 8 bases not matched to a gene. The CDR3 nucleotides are TGCGCCAGCAGCTTGGAAATAGCGGGGGTATCAAATGAGCAGTTCTTC. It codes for CASSLEIAGVSNEQFF.

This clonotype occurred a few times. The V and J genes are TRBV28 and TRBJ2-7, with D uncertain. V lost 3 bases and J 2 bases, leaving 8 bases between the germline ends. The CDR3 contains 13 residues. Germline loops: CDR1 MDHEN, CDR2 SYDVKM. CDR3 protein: CASSFSPTYEQYF. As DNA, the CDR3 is TGTGCCAGCAGTTTTAGTCCAACCTACGAGCAGTACTTC.

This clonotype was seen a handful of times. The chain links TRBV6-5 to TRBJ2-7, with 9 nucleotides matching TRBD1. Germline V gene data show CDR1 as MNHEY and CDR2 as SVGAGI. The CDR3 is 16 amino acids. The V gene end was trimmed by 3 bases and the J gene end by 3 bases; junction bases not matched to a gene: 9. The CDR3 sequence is CASSYFPPGQGYEQYF. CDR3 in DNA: TGTGCCAGCAGTTATTTCCCGCCGGGACAGGGCTACGAGCAGTACTTC.

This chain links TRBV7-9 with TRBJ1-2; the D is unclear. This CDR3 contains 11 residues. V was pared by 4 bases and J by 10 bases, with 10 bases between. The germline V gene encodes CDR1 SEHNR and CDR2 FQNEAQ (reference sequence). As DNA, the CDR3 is TGTGCCAGCAGCTCCCAACGTGACTACACCTTC. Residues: CASSSQRDYTF.

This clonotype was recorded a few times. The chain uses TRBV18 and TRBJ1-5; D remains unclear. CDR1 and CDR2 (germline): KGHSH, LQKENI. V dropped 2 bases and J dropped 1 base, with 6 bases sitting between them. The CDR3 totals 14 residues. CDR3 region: CASSPRQSNQPQHF. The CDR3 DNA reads TGTGCCAGCTCACCAAGACAAAGCAATCAGCCCCAGCATTTT.

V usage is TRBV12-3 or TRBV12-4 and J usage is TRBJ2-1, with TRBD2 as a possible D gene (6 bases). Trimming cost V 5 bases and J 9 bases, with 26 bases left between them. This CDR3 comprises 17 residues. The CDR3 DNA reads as TGTGCCAGCAGTCCGGGGAGGCCGGCCAACCCCCTTCTTGAGCAGTTCTTC. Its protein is CASSPGRPANPLLEQFF.

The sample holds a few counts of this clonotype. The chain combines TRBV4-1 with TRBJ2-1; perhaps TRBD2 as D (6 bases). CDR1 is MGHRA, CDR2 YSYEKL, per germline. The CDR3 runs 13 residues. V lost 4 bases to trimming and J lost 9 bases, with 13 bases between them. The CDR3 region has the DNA TGCGCCAGCAGCCCCCAGGCTAGCGTTGAGCAGTTCTTC. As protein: CASSPQASVEQFF.

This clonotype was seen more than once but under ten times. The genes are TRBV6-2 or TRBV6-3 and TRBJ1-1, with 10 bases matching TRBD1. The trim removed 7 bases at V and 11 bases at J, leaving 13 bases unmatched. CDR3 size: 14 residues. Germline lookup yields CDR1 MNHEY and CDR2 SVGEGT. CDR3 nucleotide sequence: TGTGCCAGCAAGGGACAGGGGACCCACCTGACGGCTTTCTTT. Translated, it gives CASKGQGTHLTAFF.

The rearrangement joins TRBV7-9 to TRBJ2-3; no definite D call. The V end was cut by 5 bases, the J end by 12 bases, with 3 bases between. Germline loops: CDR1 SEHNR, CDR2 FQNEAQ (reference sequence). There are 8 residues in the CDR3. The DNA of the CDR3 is TGTGCCAGCAGCGGACAGTATTTT. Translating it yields CASSGQYF.

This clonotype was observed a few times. The DNA of the CDR3 is TGTGCCAGCTCACCGGCAGGTTTTGGAGAGACCCAGTACTTC. It encodes CASSPAGFGETQYF. This chain links TRBV18 with TRBJ2-5; D is unresolved. Trimming shortened V by 3 bases and J by 4 bases, and 12 bases separated the two germline ends. The CDR3 totals 14 residues. The germline V gene encodes CDR1 KGHSH and CDR2 LQKENI.

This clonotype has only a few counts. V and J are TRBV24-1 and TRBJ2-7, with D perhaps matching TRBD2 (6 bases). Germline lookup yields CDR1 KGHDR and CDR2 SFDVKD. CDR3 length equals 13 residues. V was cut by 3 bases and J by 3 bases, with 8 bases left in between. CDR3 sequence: CATSDAGNYEQYF. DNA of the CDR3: TGTGCCACCAGTGATGCGGGAAACTACGAGCAGTACTTC.

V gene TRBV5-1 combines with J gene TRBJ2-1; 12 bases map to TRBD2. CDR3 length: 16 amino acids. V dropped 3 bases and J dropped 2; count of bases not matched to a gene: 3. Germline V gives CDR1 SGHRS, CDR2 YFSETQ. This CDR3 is CASSSRLAGAYNEQFF. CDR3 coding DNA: TGCGCCAGCAGCTCTCGACTAGCGGGGGCCTACAATGAGCAGTTCTTC.

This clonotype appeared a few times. The DNA for the CDR3 is TGTGCCAGCAGTTTTAGACAGGGAAGTTCCTACGAGCAGTACTTC. Translated, it gives CASSFRQGSSYEQYF. The chain is built from TRBV12-3 or TRBV12-4 and TRBJ2-7, with 7 bases lining up with TRBD1. V dropped 3 bases and J dropped 1; count of bases not matched to a gene: 6. CDR3 length: 15 amino acids.